This TCR beta chain was identified during a study of OX40 agonist ivuxolimab in advanced cancers. Trimming took off 5 bases at V and 7 bases at J, with 3 bases between the two ends. Per germline, CDR1 KGHSY and CDR2 FQNENV. This CDR3 comprises 11 residues. Data came from immunoSEQ multiplex PCR; TCRdb stores just in-frame clones and leaves some out. This table has fewer than 80,000 clones, approximately 86% appearing once. The material was CD4+ or CD8+ T cells sorted from blood, obtained in a trial of the OX40 agonist ivuxolimab. This sequence joins TRBV16 and TRBJ1-6; D is uncertain. This TCR derives from an adult with an advanced solid tumor such as melanoma, head and neck, liver or kidney cancer. The CDR3 spells CASSVNSPLHF. The CDR3 bases are TGTGCCAGCAGCGTGAATTCACCCCTCCACTTT.